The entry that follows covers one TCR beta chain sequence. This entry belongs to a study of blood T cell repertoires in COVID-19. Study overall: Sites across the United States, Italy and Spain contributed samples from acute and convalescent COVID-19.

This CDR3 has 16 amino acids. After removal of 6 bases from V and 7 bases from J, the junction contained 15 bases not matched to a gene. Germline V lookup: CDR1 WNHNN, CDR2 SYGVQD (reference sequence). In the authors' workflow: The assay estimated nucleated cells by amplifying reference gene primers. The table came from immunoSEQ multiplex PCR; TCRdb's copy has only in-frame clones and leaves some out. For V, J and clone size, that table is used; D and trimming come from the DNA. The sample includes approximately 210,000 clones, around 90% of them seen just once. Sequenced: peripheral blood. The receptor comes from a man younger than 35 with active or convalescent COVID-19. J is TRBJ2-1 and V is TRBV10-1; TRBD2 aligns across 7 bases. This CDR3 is CASRAPGRATSNEQFF. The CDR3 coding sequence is TGCGCCAGCAGGGCTCCAGGGAGGGCGACAAGTAATGAGCAGTTCTTC.